This TCR beta chain was captured by sequencing in a study of blood T cells in healthy people across ages. General study findings and limits: Diversity was higher, and naive CD4+ cells more numerous, in long-lived donors than in aged donors.

Each donor was a healthy Caucasian individual from Russia, aged about 6 to 95. The authors isolated at least 7 million PBMCs per sample. Sample-barcoded 5' priming and a J-beta primer mix drove a second PCR of about 7 to 11 cycles. Unique molecular identifiers of 12 random nucleotides labeled each cDNA. TCRdb reanalysed the 5' RACE reads using MiXCR and keeps one entry per CDR3 protein. The repertoire has some 1 million distinct CDR3 sequences, 40% to 45% of them found once; the top ten carry approximately 17%. Germline V CDR1 and CDR2: MDHEN, SYDVKM. The V gene end was trimmed by 5 bases and the J gene end by 4 bases; junction bases not matched to a gene: 4. This CDR3 is 15 amino acids long. This clonotype was observed a handful of times. Its target is unknown.

The chain uses TRBV28 and TRBJ2-3; TRBD2 matches at 12 bases. The receptor comes from a woman in her fifties or sixties in good health. Material: blood. The CDR3 here is CASSLAGGPSDTQYF. The CDR3 nucleotides read TGTGCCAGCAGTCTAGCGGGAGGGCCGTCAGATACGCAGTATTTT.